The sequence of this TCR beta chain was determined in a study of T cells in Graves' hyperthyroidism and ophthalmopathy. Study-wide points: The blood repertoire included most of the expanded thyroid clonotypes above 0.001.

V dropped 6 bases and J dropped 1 base, with 12 bases sitting between them. This CDR3 is 14 amino acids long. Germline CDR1 MNHNS, CDR2 SASEGT. Many counts were recorded for this clonotype. What it binds is unknown. Amplification of TCR beta CDR3 regions was performed using RNA transcripts as template. The HTBI set primed first-round TCR CDR3 RT-PCR. TCRdb fed the multiplex PCR reads into MiXCR, producing one record per CDR3 protein. The sample gives 500,000 or so distinct CDR3 sequences, about 16% of which show up once; approximately 32% is in the top ten. This clonotype was sampled from a young woman with Graves' ophthalmopathy. Sequencing was carried out using blood. The J gene is TRBJ1-1, the V gene TRBV6-1; D perhaps matches TRBD1 (6 bases). The CDR3 reads CASSKSGANTEAFF. The CDR3 nucleotides read TGTGCCAGCAGCAAATCGGGGGCGAACACTGAAGCTTTCTTT.